The 30 T cell receptor beta chains listed next were all sequenced from one sample in a study of vaccination effects on CD4 cells after COVID-19. What these receptors recognize is not known. Assay used: immunoSEQ multiplex PCR; TCRdb lists only in-frame clones, some missing. The sample lists about 50,000 clones, 74% seen once, with around 16% in the top ten. Within the ViraFEST assay, antigen-specific CD4+ T cells underwent expansion with viral peptide pools prior to sequencing. Subsequent to a culture period of under 11 days, CD4+ T cells were isolated. All study participants received two doses of BNT162b2 or mRNA-1273 vaccine. The material was CD4+ T cells from PBMCs cultured with HCoV-OC43 spike peptides, obtained after COVID-19 vaccination. Subset reported: HCoV-OC43 spike overlapping peptide pool stimulation. Receptors originate from a human donor who received a COVID-19 vaccine.

V gene TRBV7-6 combines with J gene TRBJ2-2; tentatively, D is TRBD1 or TRBD2 (5 bases each). The V and J ends lost 4 bases and 3 bases respectively, with 12 bases between them. The length of the CDR3 is 15 residues. The germline gives CDR1 SGHVS, CDR2 FNYEAQ. Here the CDR3 DNA reads TGTGCCAGCAGCTCCGTAAGAGGGGACACCGGGGAGCTGTTTTTT. Amino acids: CASSSVRGDTGELFF.

The CDR3 reads CASSPSQDTYGYTF. Written as DNA, the CDR3 is TGTGCCAGCTCACCATCGCAGGACACTTATGGCTACACCTTC. The chain is built from TRBV18 and TRBJ1-2, with D perhaps TRBD1 (5 bases). The CDR3 has 14 amino acids. Trimming removed 2 bases at V and 5 bases at J, with 12 bases between. Germline loops: CDR1 KGHSH, CDR2 LQKENI.

The V call is TRBV5-1, the J call TRBJ1-5; TRBD1 matches 10 bases. Germline V gene lookup returns CDR1 SGHRS and CDR2 YFSETQ. V lost 4 bases and J lost 5; bases outside the gene matches: 0. This CDR3 is 13 amino acids long. The DNA of the CDR3 is TGCGCCAGCAGCGGGACAGGGGATCAGCCCCAGCATTTT. This codes for CASSGTGDQPQHF.

CDR3 DNA: TGCGCCAGCAGCCCTGGGACATCTCAAGATACGCAGTATTTT. As protein: CASSPGTSQDTQYF. V usage is TRBV5-1 and J usage is TRBJ2-3; possible D gene TRBD1, 6 bases. The CDR3 has 14 amino acids. Germline V lookup: CDR1 SGHRS, CDR2 YFSETQ. The ends were cut back, 4 bases at V and 5 bases at J, with 14 bases in the middle.

The chain has TRBV4-1 and TRBJ2-1; 9 bases fit TRBD2. This CDR3 spans 16 amino acids. Losses at the gene ends were 6 bases for V and 0 bases for J; bases not matched to a gene: 6. Germline lookup yields CDR1 MGHRA and CDR2 YSYEKL. The CDR3 loop is CASSPVAGVSYNEQFF. The CDR3 region has the DNA TGCGCCAGCAGTCCCGTAGCGGGAGTCTCCTACAATGAGCAGTTCTTC.

CDR3 DNA: TGTGCCAGCGGGATAGGGCCGAGGAATGAGCAGTTCTTC. As protein: CASGIGPRNEQFF. The V and J genes are TRBV11-3 and TRBJ2-1; D is undetermined. The V gene's germline CDR1 is SGHNT and CDR2 YENEEA. CDR3 length: 13 amino acids. Trimming pared 8 bases from V and 7 bases from J, leaving 15 bases between.

The chain employs TRBV6-5 and TRBJ2-3, with D uncertain. Trimming removed 2 bases from V and 1 base from J, with 4 bases in between. Germline values: CDR1 MNHEY, CDR2 SVGAGI. CDR3 size: 13 residues. CDR3 DNA sequence: TGTGCCAGCAGTTACCCAGGCACAGATACGCAGTATTTT. As protein: CASSYPGTDTQYF.

The gene calls are TRBV4-1 and TRBJ2-3; 7 positions match TRBD2. Trimming cost V 1 base and J 4 bases; bases outside gene matches: 17. This CDR3 spans 19 amino acids. The V gene's germline CDR1 is MGHRA and CDR2 YSYEKL. Here the CDR3 DNA reads TGCGCCAGCAGCCAAGGGGCTAGAGGGGCAGCGGGAAACGCAGATACGCAGTATTTT. Amino acids: CASSQGARGAAGNADTQYF.

V gene TRBV5-1 combines with J gene TRBJ1-1; D is possibly TRBD1 (6 bases). CDR3 length: 15 amino acids. V was shortened by 4 bases and J by 5 bases, with 18 bases between the two germline ends. Germline lookup yields CDR1 SGHRS and CDR2 YFSETQ. The CDR3 reads CASSGGDTAGTEAFF. Written as DNA, the CDR3 is TGCGCCAGCAGCGGGGGGGACACCGCTGGGACTGAAGCTTTCTTT.

This chain links TRBV20-1 with TRBJ1-2; no clear D gene. Trimming took 3 bases from V and 5 from J, leaving 7 bases between them. The CDR3 runs 11 residues. Germline V gives CDR1 DFQATT, CDR2 SNEGSKA (reference sequence). The CDR3 nucleotides read TGCAGTGCTAGTGACGGGTATGGCTACACCTTC. Residues: CSASDGYGYTF.

This clone occurred once. The CDR3 loop is CASSPSPWQSSYNEQFF. Written as DNA, the CDR3 is TGTGCCAGCAGCCCCAGCCCCTGGCAGAGCTCCTACAATGAGCAGTTCTTC. This sequence joins TRBV11-3 and TRBJ2-1, with D unresolved. The CDR3 runs 17 residues. Trimming stripped 5 bases from V and 0 bases from J, with 17 bases between. Germline V gene sequence: CDR1 SGHNT, CDR2 YENEEA.

DNA for the CDR3: TGCGCCAGCAGCCAAGTTACGCTACAGGCGCAACCCCTCCACTTT. Amino acid sequence: CASSQVTLQAQPLHF. The chain recombines TRBV4-1 with TRBJ1-6; D is possibly TRBD1 (5 bases). Trimming pared 1 base from V and 12 bases from J, leaving 16 bases between. The CDR3 totals 15 residues. The germline gives CDR1 MGHRA, CDR2 YSYEKL.

This chain connects TRBV6-5 to TRBJ1-1, with D tentatively TRBD1 (6 bases). V lost 3 bases and J 4 bases, leaving 12 bases between the germline ends. The CDR3 runs 14 residues. CDR1 is MNHEY, CDR2 SVGAGI, per germline. The CDR3 here is CASSYQGGGTEAFF. The CDR3 coding sequence is TGTGCCAGCAGTTATCAGGGAGGGGGCACTGAAGCTTTCTTT.

The gene calls are TRBV6-5 and TRBJ1-5, with no clear D. Germline V CDR1 and CDR2: MNHEY, SVGAGI. This CDR3 region has 15 residues. V was trimmed by 6 bases and J by 3 bases, leaving 15 bases between them. CDR3 amino acids: CASSSSRGHNQPQHF. The CDR3 bases are TGTGCCAGCAGCTCCTCCCGAGGCCACAATCAGCCCCAGCATTTT.

V usage is TRBV5-6 and J usage is TRBJ1-2; the D is unclear. CDR1 SGHDT and CDR2 YYEEEE come from the germline V gene. Trimming took 9 bases from V and 8 from J, leaving 20 bases between them. CDR3 length: 13 residues. The CDR3 is CATCLWTELGYTF. CDR3 DNA sequence: TGTGCCACCTGTTTATGGACCGAGTTGGGCTACACCTTC.

The chain links TRBV29-1 to TRBJ1-6; unclear D gene. Germline CDR1 reads SQVTM; CDR2 reads ANQGSEA. Trimming left V 4 bases short and J 3 bases short, with 7 bases between. The CDR3 contains 13 residues. The CDR3, as DNA: TGCAGCGTTGCCTGGAACTATAATTCACCCCTCCACTTT. Translating gives CSVAWNYNSPLHF.

The V gene is TRBV7-9, the J gene TRBJ1-4, with 8 nucleotides matching TRBD1. The V gene's germline CDR1 is SEHNR and CDR2 FQNEAQ (reference sequence). V gave up 5 bases and J gave up 5 bases; unmatched junction bases: 7. The CDR3 is 15 residues long. This CDR3 is CASSDRGYKNEKLFF. In DNA form, the CDR3 reads TGTGCCAGCAGCGACAGGGGTTACAAAAATGAAAAACTGTTTTTT.

This clone was seen a few times. The chain is built from TRBV6-5 and TRBJ1-4; D gene ambiguous. V gave up 2 bases and J gave up 4 bases, with 2 bases separating them. Germline V gene data show CDR1 as MNHEY and CDR2 as SVGAGI. This CDR3 comprises 12 residues. Written as DNA, the CDR3 is TGTGCCAGCAGTTACAGTAATGAAAAACTGTTTTTT. The encoded protein is CASSYSNEKLFF.

The V gene is TRBV6-5, the J gene TRBJ1-4, with 9 positions matching TRBD1. Germline CDR1 reads MNHEY; CDR2 reads SVGAGI. The J segment lost 4 bases and the V segment lost 5 bases, leaving 5 bases of the junction unmatched. The CDR3 spans 15 residues. Written as DNA, the CDR3 is TGTGCCAGCAGTCCGGAGACAGGGGGTAATGAAAAACTGTTTTTT. It codes for CASSPETGGNEKLFF.

The chain carries TRBV7-2 and TRBJ2-7; D might be TRBD2 (7 bases). V was pared by 5 bases and J by 2 bases, with 19 bases between. Germline V gene sequence: CDR1 SGHTA, CDR2 FQGNSA. The CDR3 is made up of 16 amino acids. CDR3 amino acids: CASSPTGSGLPYEQYF. CDR3 DNA: TGTGCCAGCAGCCCCACAGGGTCGGGACTACCCTACGAGCAGTACTTC.

V usage is TRBV13 and J usage is TRBJ2-7, with D perhaps matching TRBD2 (6 bases). The CDR3 covers 14 residues. CDR1 is PRHDT and CDR2 is FYEKMQ in the germline V gene (reference sequence). The V end was cut by 5 bases, the J end by 2 bases, with 13 bases between. This chain's CDR3 is CASSPVGGTYEQYF. CDR3 DNA: TGTGCCAGCAGCCCCGTGGGGGGTACCTACGAGCAGTACTTC.

The genes are TRBV6-5 and TRBJ1-1, with 9 bases lining up with TRBD1. V dropped 6 bases and J dropped 11; count of bases not matched to a gene: 7. The CDR3 contains 12 residues. From germline, CDR1 is MNHEY and CDR2 SVGAGI. The CDR3 nucleotides read TGTGCCAGCAGGAGGACAGGGGCGCCCGCTTTCTTT. Translating gives CASRRTGAPAFF.

The V and J genes are TRBV12-5 and TRBJ1-1; D call uncertain. The CDR3 extends over 14 amino acids. Germline V lookup: CDR1 LGHNT, CDR2 FRNRAP. V was pared by 0 bases and J by 6 bases, with 11 bases between. In DNA, the CDR3 is TGTGCTAGTGGTTTGGTACCAGGTGGGGCTGAAGCTTTCTTT. Encoded protein: CASGLVPGGAEAFF. The variable domain in full, with the rest retrieved from reference TRBV12-5 and TRBJ1-1, is DARVTQTPRHKVTEMGQEVTMRCQPILGHNTVFWYRQTMMQGLELLAYFRNRAPLDDSGMPKDRFSAEMPDATLATLKIQPSEPRDSAVYFCASGLVPGGAEAFFGQGTRLTVV.

This sequence joins TRBV3-1 (or the pseudogene TRBV3-2) and TRBJ2-5; D perhaps matches TRBD2 (6 bases). The CDR3 is 16 amino acids. Germline CDR1 LGHDT, CDR2 YNNKEL (reference sequence). Trimming stripped 1 base from V and 7 bases from J, with 19 bases between. The CDR3 here is CASSQADSGVLGTQYF. As DNA, the CDR3 is TGTGCCAGCAGCCAAGCGGATAGCGGAGTCCTTGGGACCCAGTACTTC.

V usage is TRBV19 and J usage is TRBJ2-1; D might be TRBD2 (6 bases). Trimming took off 7 bases at V and 7 bases at J, with 17 bases between the two ends. CDR1 is LNHDA, CDR2 SQIVND, per germline (reference sequence). The CDR3 consists of 14 residues. CDR3 nucleotide sequence: TGTGCCAGTACGTCCCCGACTAGGTGGAATGAGCAGTTCTTC. As protein: CASTSPTRWNEQFF.

The chain links TRBV28 to TRBJ1-2; D gene uncertain. Trimming removed 5 bases from V and 4 bases from J, with 8 bases in between. Germline V CDR1 and CDR2: MDHEN, SYDVKM. The CDR3 is made up of 12 amino acids. The DNA for the CDR3 is TGTGCCAGCAGTGCTCAGACCTATGGCTACACCTTC. This gives the protein CASSAQTYGYTF.

This clone was found once. V gene TRBV6-5 combines with J gene TRBJ2-7; 8 nucleotides align to TRBD1. In germline, CDR1 is MNHEY, CDR2 SVGAGI. CDR3 length equals 15 residues. V was clipped by 2 bases and J by 1 base; unmatched bases: 4. The CDR3 region has the DNA TGTGCCAGCAGTTACGAGGGGACAGGTTCCTACGAGCAGTACTTC. It encodes CASSYEGTGSYEQYF.

The CDR3 reads CATGSYEQYF. CDR3 DNA: TGTGCCACAGGGTCGTACGAGCAGTACTTC. The gene calls are TRBV6-5 and TRBJ2-7; the D gene is possibly TRBD1 (5 bases). The CDR3 runs 10 residues. Trimming removed 10 bases at V and 4 bases at J, with 8 bases between. CDR1 and CDR2 from the germline V gene are MNHEY and SVGAGI.

The count of this clone is one. The chain carries TRBV3-1 (or the pseudogene TRBV3-2) and TRBJ2-1; D remains unclear. The V gene lost 0 bases and the J gene lost 8 bases, with 20 bases spanning the gap. CDR1 and CDR2 from the germline V gene are LGHDT and YNNKEL (reference sequence). This CDR3 is built from 17 residues. The CDR3 here is CASSQDNLGDSWYEQFF. DNA for the CDR3: TGTGCCAGCAGCCAAGACAACCTAGGAGATAGCTGGTATGAGCAGTTCTTC.

Comment on this clone: Other DNA sequences in the sample encode the same CDR3. The genes are TRBV5-4 and TRBJ2-2, with D perhaps given as TRBD1 or TRBD2 (6 bases each). Germline V lookup: CDR1 SGHNT, CDR2 YYREEE (reference sequence). There are 15 residues in the CDR3. Trimming removed 0 bases at V and 5 bases at J, with 11 bases between. The CDR3 is CASSLGGGMTGELFF. CDR3 nucleotide sequence: TGTGCCAGCAGCTTGGGAGGGGGGATGACCGGGGAGCTGTTTTTT.